This T cell receptor (beta chain) was obtained from a study of blood T cells in healthy people across ages. With regard to this clonotype: Its antigen is not identified.

Together with a sample-barcoded 5' primer, a J-beta primer mix was included in a second PCR lasting roughly 6 to 12 cycles. TCRdb independently ran MiXCR on the 5' RACE reads; one entry per CDR3 protein. The sample lists approximately 1.5 million distinct CDR3 sequences, 40% to 45% occurring once. Study results and limitations: Bulk PBMC profiling left naive and antigen-experienced comparisons inconclusive. Strong correlation existed between TCR beta diversity and naive T cell percentage. CMV status of donors was unknown, possibly confounding expanded clonotype changes. A roughly linear fall in TCR beta diversity per million T cells was seen with increasing age.

This TCR was recovered from a woman aged 18-35 years in good health. Material for sequencing was blood.

CDR3 protein: CASSQTLGELFF. The CDR3 DNA reads as TGCGCCAGCAGTCAAACACTCGGGGAGCTGTTTTTT. The V call is TRBV4-1, the J call TRBJ2-2; D ambiguous. Germline V lookup: CDR1 MGHRA, CDR2 YSYEKL. The CDR3 has 12 amino acids. Trimming removed 6 bases at V and 7 bases at J, with 9 bases between.